This note documents a single T cell receptor beta chain sequence. The assay used deep level. Only in-frame clones appear in the TCRdb table, and some are missing; sequencing was by immunoSEQ multiplex PCR. The table records roughly 2,500,000 clones, approximately 93% of them present only once. V shed 6 bases, J shed 4 bases, and the junction held 9 bases outside the gene matches. CDR1 WNHNN and CDR2 SYGVQD come from the germline V gene (reference sequence). The CDR3 is made up of 15 amino acids. The data originate from a study of shared clonotypes between healthy human individuals. The chain joins TRBV10-1 to TRBJ1-2; 9 bases are a match to TRBD1. This clonotype originated in a man between 18 and 29 years old in good health. Some clones in this sample may be carry-over from other donors' samples. Sequencing was carried out using naive CD4+ T cells from PBMCs. Subset indicated: CD45RA+ positively selected. DNA of the CDR3: TGCGCCAGCAGCGATAACAGGGGGCGCTTCTATGGCTACACCTTC. Translating gives CASSDNRGRFYGYTF.